This T cell receptor beta chain was recorded in a study of blood T cell repertoires in COVID-19. Study background: In each case, the material was cDNA or gDNA derived from T cells, B-cell-depleted T cells, or PBMCs.

This CDR3 contains 13 residues. The germline V gene has CDR1 GTSNPN and CDR2 SVGIG (reference sequence). Trimming stripped 4 bases from V and 10 bases from J, with 19 bases between. Per the study methods: Estimated nucleated cell counts came from reference gene primer amplification. Measured with immunoSEQ multiplex PCR; TCRdb has only the in-frame clones, and not every one. That table gives V, J and clone size, and the DNA gave D and trimming. The table lists more than 150,000 clones, nearly 90% of them singletons. The sequencing input was peripheral blood. The gene calls are TRBV30 and TRBJ1-1; D may be TRBD1 (5 bases). The receptor was isolated from a man aged 50-59 years with acute or convalescent COVID-19. The CDR3 region has the DNA TGTGCCTGGAAAGGCCAGGGTTTGTTGTCAGCTTTCTTT. Amino acid sequence: CAWKGQGLLSAFF.